This record concerns one T cell receptor (beta chain) sequence. These data are taken from a study of T-cell reconstitution after alpha-beta-depleted transplantation in children. The V gene lost 2 bases and the J gene lost 2 bases, with 8 bases spanning the gap. The CDR3 is 14 amino acids. Unique molecular identifiers were built into the TCRbeta library. MiXCR, applied by TCRdb to the PCR reads, yields one record per CDR3 protein. The repertoire holds about 830,000 distinct CDR3 sequences, with roughly 16% as singletons. This clonotype originated in a male patient younger than 18 who had a stem cell transplant for acute lymphoblastic leukemia, so the T cells may come from the graft donor. Specimen: PBMCs, mostly from graft donor cells, collected 360 days after TCRalphabeta/CD19-depleted stem cell transplant. This rearrangement joins TRBV12-3 or TRBV12-4 to TRBJ2-3, with D possibly being TRBD1 or TRBD2 (5 bases each). CDR3 loop: CASSLWGYTDTQYF. In nucleotides, the CDR3 is TGTGCCAGCAGTTTATGGGGGTACACAGATACGCAGTATTTT.